One and the same sample provided the 28 T cell receptor beta chains below, sequenced in a study of cytomegalovirus exposure and HLA in healthy donors. Only in-frame clones appear in the TCRdb table, and some are missing; sequencing was by immunoSEQ multiplex PCR. The table shows tens of thousands of clones, with around 97% occurring only once. Sequenced: PBMCs. The source is a woman between 18 and 30 years old in good health and CMV-seropositive.

Worth noting for this clone: Other nucleotide sequences from this sample produce the same CDR3. The V and J genes are TRBV6-5 and TRBJ1-1, with D possibly being TRBD1 (6 bases). CDR1 MNHEY and CDR2 SVGAGI come from the germline V gene. This CDR3 has 14 amino acids. Trimming left V 0 bases short and J 1 base short, with 6 bases between. CDR3 loop: CASSYSGGNTEAFF. The CDR3, as DNA: TGTGCCAGCAGTTACTCAGGGGGGAACACTGAAGCTTTCTTT.

CDR3 in amino acids: CASSLRGGWYEQFF. CDR3 nucleotide sequence: TGCGCCAGCAGCTTGCGGGGGGGATGGTATGAGCAGTTCTTC. The chain combines TRBV5-1 with TRBJ2-1; TRBD2 aligns across 8 bases. Germline CDR1 SGHRS, CDR2 YFSETQ. This CDR3 comprises 14 residues. V trimming: 1 base; J trimming: 8 bases; junction bases outside the gene matches: 5. Drawing the rest from reference TRBV5-1 and TRBJ2-1, the complete variable domain is KAGVTQTPRYLIKTRGQQVTLSCSPISGHRSVSWYQQTPGQGLQFLFEYFSETQRNKGNFPGRFSGRQFSNSRSEMNVSTLELGDSALYLCASSLRGGWYEQFFGPGTRLTVL.

The CDR3 region is CASSPNRDEQYF. The CDR3 DNA follows: TGTGCCAGCAGCCCGAACAGGGACGAGCAGTACTTC. The gene calls are TRBV13 and TRBJ2-7; a possible D gene is TRBD1 (6 bases). The CDR3 is made up of 12 amino acids. Deletions cut 5 bases from V and 5 bases from J, with 10 bases between. The germline gives CDR1 PRHDT, CDR2 FYEKMQ (reference sequence). The full variable domain, rest sourced from reference TRBV13 and TRBJ2-7, is AAGVIQSPRHLIKEKRETATLKCYPIPRHDTVYWYQQGPGQDPQFLISFYEKMQSDKGSIPDRFSAQQFSDYHSELNMSSLELGDSALYFCASSPNRDEQYFGPGTRLTVT.

The chain is built from TRBV5-1 and TRBJ2-7, with 9 nucleotides matching TRBD1. The trim removed 6 bases at V and 4 bases at J, leaving 8 bases unmatched. CDR1 is SGHRS, CDR2 YFSETQ, per germline. CDR3 length: 14 residues. The CDR3 protein is CASKIVQGAYEQYF. CDR3 in DNA: TGCGCCAGCAAAATTGTACAGGGGGCGTACGAGCAGTACTTC. The full variable domain, with the rest looked up from reference TRBV5-1 and TRBJ2-7, is KAGVTQTPRYLIKTRGQQVTLSCSPISGHRSVSWYQQTPGQGLQFLFEYFSETQRNKGNFPGRFSGRQFSNSRSEMNVSTLELGDSALYLCASKIVQGAYEQYFGPGTRLTVT.

The chain carries TRBV21-1 and TRBJ1-1; the DNA was not used to check the table's D call, TRBD1. TRBV21-1 is shown as a pseudogene. The CDR3 covers 15 residues. The CDR3 is CASSPPGTGGTEAFF. DNA of the CDR3: TGTGCCAGCAGCCCTCCCGGGACAGGGGGCACTGAAGCTTTCTTT.

The chain carries TRBV6-1 and TRBJ1-1, with 8 bases matching TRBD1. This CDR3 region has 13 residues. Per germline, CDR1 MNHNS and CDR2 SASEGT. V lost 11 bases, J lost 2 bases, and 7 bases stayed unmatched. CDR3: CACKQGENTEAFF. CDR3 nucleotides: TGTGCCTGTAAACAGGGGGAAAACACTGAAGCTTTCTTT.

The rearrangement links TRBV7-9 to TRBJ1-2, with D possibly TRBD1 on 5 matching bases. This CDR3 comprises 13 residues. V lost 5 bases and J lost 3, with 10 bases in between. CDR1 is SEHNR, CDR2 FQNEAQ, per germline (reference sequence). The CDR3 here is CASSPAGDYGYTF. The CDR3 bases are TGTGCCAGCAGCCCTGCGGGGGACTATGGCTACACCTTC.

V gene TRBV7-3 combines with J gene TRBJ2-7, with D hard to call. V was cut by 1 base and J by 0 bases, with 7 bases left in between. The germline V gene has CDR1 SGHTA and CDR2 FQGTGA. CDR3 length equals 14 residues. The CDR3 DNA is TGTGCCAGCAGCTTAAGGGCCAGCTCCTACGAGCAGTACTTC. This encodes CASSLRASSYEQYF. The full variable domain, rest sourced from reference TRBV7-3 and TRBJ2-7, is GAGVSQTPSNKVTEKGKYVELRCDPISGHTALYWYRQSLGQGPEFLIYFQGTGAADDSGLPNDRFFAVRPEGSVSTLKIQRTERGDSAVYLCASSLRASSYEQYFGPGTRLTVT.

The chain employs TRBV5-1 and TRBJ2-3, with TRBD2 matching over 16 bases. V lost 4 bases, J lost 5 bases, and 4 bases stayed unmatched. The CDR3 length is 16 residues. Germline V lookup: CDR1 SGHRS, CDR2 YFSETQ. CDR3 nucleotides: TGCGCCAGCAGCGGGACTAGCGGGAGGGCCGGAGATACGCAGTATTTT. It yields the protein CASSGTSGRAGDTQYF.

This clone was detected once. The rearrangement links TRBV19 to TRBJ1-2; 11 bases agree with TRBD1. The V and J ends lost 6 bases and 8 bases, in that order; junction bases with no gene match: 8. There are 14 residues in the CDR3. Germline lookup yields CDR1 LNHDA and CDR2 SQIVND (reference sequence). Here the CDR3 DNA reads TGTGCCAGTAGCCCGGGACAGGGGGTGACAGGCTACACCTTC. Translating it yields CASSPGQGVTGYTF.

The V gene is TRBV2, the J gene TRBJ1-2; the match to TRBD1 covers 7 bases. Trimming cost V 1 base and J 8 bases; bases outside gene matches: 7. This CDR3 contains 14 residues. Germline CDR1 is SNHLY and CDR2 is FYNNEI. The CDR3 protein is CASSEVVTGSGYTF. In DNA, the CDR3 is TGTGCCAGCAGTGAAGTAGTGACAGGGAGCGGCTACACCTTC.

The genes are TRBV11-3 and TRBJ2-2; D unclear. CDR1 SGHNT and CDR2 YENEEA come from the germline V gene. V lost 4 bases, J lost 5 bases, and 8 bases lay in between. CDR3 length: 13 amino acids. This CDR3 is CASSSPGTGELFF. The CDR3 bases are TGTGCCAGCAGCTCACCGGGTACCGGGGAGCTGTTTTTT.

This chain joins TRBV7-8 and TRBJ2-3; TRBD2 aligns across 8 bases. Per the germline V gene, CDR1 is SGHVS and CDR2 is FQNEAQ. The CDR3 contains 17 residues. V lost 6 bases and J lost 4; bases outside the gene matches: 15. CDR3 amino acids: CASRYTGTSNIADTQYF. As DNA, the CDR3 is TGTGCCAGCAGATATACCGGGACTAGTAATATCGCAGATACGCAGTATTTT.

As DNA, the CDR3 is TGTGCCTGGAGGGTCTCCCCGGGGGGCTACACCTTC. Translation: CAWRVSPGGYTF. This chain connects TRBV30 to TRBJ1-2; no firm D call. The CDR3 extends over 12 amino acids. Germline values: CDR1 GTSNPN, CDR2 SVGIG (reference sequence). Trimming stripped 3 bases from V and 8 bases from J, with 13 bases between.

V and J are TRBV5-4 and TRBJ2-2, with 9 nucleotides matching TRBD2. The ends lost 4 bases at V and 7 bases at J; junction bases unmatched: 14. CDR1 SGHNT and CDR2 YYREEE come from the germline V gene (reference sequence). This CDR3 comprises 17 residues. CDR3 nucleotides: TGTGCCAGCAGCGCCGAGGGCGGGAGGGCCTTAGGCGGGGAGCTGTTTTTT. Translated, it gives CASSAEGGRALGGELFF.

The chain links TRBV23-1 to TRBJ2-1; 8 bases are shared with TRBD1. TRBV23-1 is given ORF status, its function remaining uncertain. J gave up 2 bases and V 0 bases, and 3 bases lay outside the gene matches. The CDR3 loop spans 16 amino acids. This chain's CDR3 is CASSQSRDRTYNEQFF. DNA of the CDR3: TGCGCCAGCAGTCAATCGAGGGACAGGACCTACAATGAGCAGTTCTTC.

The rearrangement joins TRBV9 to TRBJ2-1, with D unclear. CDR1 is SGDLS and CDR2 is YYNGEE in the germline V gene. The CDR3 consists of 16 residues. Trimming stripped 0 bases from V and 4 bases from J, with 14 bases between. The CDR3: CASSVGLQSGYNEQFF. In DNA, the CDR3 is TGTGCCAGCAGCGTAGGACTTCAGTCGGGTTACAATGAGCAGTTCTTC.

CDR3 nucleotides: TGTGCCATCAGTGATGTAGGAAACACCATATATTTT. Amino acid sequence: CAISDVGNTIYF. This chain connects TRBV10-3 to TRBJ1-3; D not resolved. CDR1 and CDR2 (germline): ENHRY, SYGVKD. The CDR3 consists of 12 residues. The ends were cut back, 3 bases at V and 4 bases at J, with 4 bases in the middle.

The chain is built from TRBV28 and TRBJ2-1; D remains ambiguous. Germline CDR1 MDHEN, CDR2 SYDVKM. The CDR3 has 11 residues. The V end lost 4 bases, the J end lost 7 bases, and 5 bases lay between the germline ends. This CDR3 reads CASSSPNEQFF. CDR3 in DNA: TGTGCCAGCAGTTCCCCAAATGAGCAGTTCTTC.

V usage is TRBV7-8 and J usage is TRBJ1-3, with 11 nucleotides matching TRBD1. The CDR3 covers 17 residues. With V trimmed by 0 bases and J by 4 bases, 5 bases remained unmatched. The germline CDR1 and CDR2 sequences are SGHVS and FQNEAQ. The CDR3 sequence is CASSLARDRGYGNTIYF. The CDR3 DNA sequence: TGTGCCAGCAGCTTAGCGCGGGACAGGGGGTACGGAAACACCATATATTTT.

The J gene is TRBJ2-1, the V gene TRBV6-6; weak D call: TRBD1 (5 bases). From germline, CDR1 is MNHNY and CDR2 SVGAGI (reference sequence). Trimming removed 6 bases at V and 2 bases at J, with 8 bases between. The CDR3 totals 13 residues. The CDR3 region is CASSPGPYNEQFF. The CDR3 DNA is TGTGCCAGCAGCCCAGGGCCCTACAATGAGCAGTTCTTC.

The rearrangement links TRBV9 to TRBJ2-6, with a weak D call TRBD2 (5 bases). Trimming took off 1 base at V and 1 base at J, with 9 bases between the two ends. This CDR3 is 16 amino acids long. Germline CDR1 and CDR2: SGDLS and YYNGEE. In DNA, the CDR3 is TGTGCCAGCAGCGTACCCCGGACTTCTGGGGCCAACGTCCTGACTTTC. Protein sequence: CASSVPRTSGANVLTF.

The chain recombines TRBV9 with TRBJ2-1, with a tentative D call TRBD2 (6 bases). This CDR3 has 15 residues. V lost 4 bases, J lost 7 bases, and 18 bases lay in between. The germline CDR1 and CDR2 sequences are SGDLS and YYNGEE. For the CDR3, the DNA is TGTGCCAGCAGCCCCGGCGGGGCTTCCAATAATGAGCAGTTCTTC. Amino acid sequence: CASSPGGASNNEQFF.

V is TRBV11-2 and J is TRBJ2-1, with TRBD1 identical over 8 bases. The CDR3 is 17 amino acids. Trimming cost V 2 bases and J 0 bases; bases outside gene matches: 6. CDR1 and CDR2 from the germline V gene are SGHAT and FQNNGV. CDR3 sequence (DNA): TGTGCCAGCAGCTTACAGGGGGCGTTTAACTCCTACAATGAGCAGTTCTTC. It is translated as CASSLQGAFNSYNEQFF. Full variable domain (remainder filled in from reference TRBV11-2 and TRBJ2-1): EAGVAQSPRYKIIEKRQSVAFWCNPISGHATLYWYQQILGQGPKLLIQFQNNGVVDDSQLPKDRFSAERLKGVDSTLKIQPAKLEDSAVYLCASSLQGAFNSYNEQFFGPGTRLTVL.

The chain employs TRBV7-3 and TRBJ2-1, with a weak D call TRBD2 (6 bases). Germline values: CDR1 SGHTA, CDR2 FQGTGA. Trimming pared 0 bases from V and 7 bases from J, leaving 16 bases between. The CDR3 totals 16 residues. The CDR3 DNA reads as TGTGCCAGCAGCTTAACGAGGAGGGAACGGATGAATGAGCAGTTCTTC. This gives the protein CASSLTRRERMNEQFF.

The sample holds one count of this clone. This chain joins TRBV25-1 and TRBJ2-1, with D hard to call. Trimming removed 1 base from V and 4 bases from J, with 5 bases in between. The CDR3 is 13 amino acids. Germline loops: CDR1 MGHDK, CDR2 SYGVNS. The CDR3: CASSESEYNEQFF. CDR3 DNA: TGTGCCAGCAGTGAATCGGAGTACAATGAGCAGTTCTTC.

The chain carries TRBV2 and TRBJ2-5; TRBD1 might be the D (5 bases). V lost 6 bases, J lost 4 bases, and 18 bases lay in between. Germline V gene data show CDR1 as SNHLY and CDR2 as FYNNEI. CDR3 length equals 15 residues. CDR3 sequence: CASRTGWPGPETQYF. The DNA for the CDR3 is TGTGCCAGCAGAACCGGTTGGCCAGGGCCAGAGACCCAGTACTTC.

V gene TRBV7-9 combines with J gene TRBJ1-3; D call uncertain. The germline CDR1 and CDR2 sequences are SEHNR and FQNEAQ (reference sequence). This CDR3 has 14 amino acids. Trimming took 1 base from V and 4 from J, leaving 8 bases between them. CDR3 coding DNA: TGTGCCAGCAGCTTAGTTGAGTTGGGAAACACCATATATTTT. Translation gives CASSLVELGNTIYF. Looking up the rest from reference TRBV7-9 and TRBJ1-3 gives the full variable domain: DTGVSQNPRHKITKRGQNVTFRCDPISEHNRLYWYRQTLGQGPEFLTYFQNEAQLEKSRLLSDRFSAERPKGSFSTLEIQRTEQGDSAMYLCASSLVELGNTIYFGEGSWLTVV.